This is a list of T cell receptor beta chains from one sample in a study of cytomegalovirus exposure and HLA in healthy donors. Generated by immunoSEQ multiplex PCR, the TCRdb table keeps only in-frame clones and is missing some. Altogether 250,000 to 400,000 clones are present, approximately 85% being singletons, with the ten largest covering about 0.96%. The specimen was PBMCs. The receptor source for this set is a man younger than 45 in good health and CMV-seronegative. Both conserved end residues are part of each CDR3. Fields, in order: CDR3 protein, CDR3 DNA, clone size, J gene, V gene, D gene. D genes are given only for firm matches. Expanded clones get a size class; other rows say once, few or many, or leave the size out.

CDR3: CASSPRTSSSSYNEQFF
DNA: TGTGCCAGCAGCCCTCGGACTAGCTCGAGCTCCTACAATGAGCAGTTCTTC
size: -
J: TRBJ2-1
V: TRBV9
D: TRBD2

CDR3: CASQNRAISNQPQHF
DNA: TGTGCCAGTCAAAACAGGGCCATTAGCAATCAGCCCCAGCATTTT
size: -
J: TRBJ1-5
V: TRBV27
D: -

CDR3: CASSLGGTGNYGYTF
DNA: TGCGCCAGCAGCTTAGGGGGTACGGGGAACTATGGCTACACCTTC
size: -
J: TRBJ1-2
V: TRBV5-1
D: -

CDR3: CASSVSSGGGYNEQFF
DNA: TGTGCCAGCAGCGTGAGTTCGGGCGGGGGCTACAATGAGCAGTTCTTC
size: -
J: TRBJ2-1
V: TRBV9
D: TRBD2

CDR3: CASSIDPSGGQGGNQPQHF
DNA: TGTGCCAGTAGTATAGATCCGTCTGGGGGCCAGGGAGGCAATCAGCCCCAGCATTTT
size: -
J: TRBJ1-5
V: TRBV19
D: -

CDR3: CASSKVSGGRGLYF
DNA: TGTGCCAGCAGCAAAGTGAGCGGGGGCCGGGGGCTGTACTTC
size: -
J: TRBJ2-5
V: TRBV21-1
D: -

CDR3: CSVEGGGSYEQYF
DNA: TGCAGCGTTGAGGGGGGGGGTTCATACGAGCAGTACTTC
size: -
J: TRBJ2-7
V: TRBV29-1
D: TRBD2

CDR3: CASSIGTGYDEQYF
DNA: TGTGCCAGTAGTATAGGGACAGGGTACGACGAGCAGTACTTC
size: -
J: TRBJ2-7
V: TRBV19
D: TRBD1

CDR3: CASSFGITGEQYF
DNA: TGTGCCAGCAGCTTCGGGATTACGGGGGAGCAGTACTTC
size: -
J: TRBJ2-7
V: TRBV11-2
D: -

CDR3: CASSQVQGRAEAFF
DNA: TGCGCCAGCAGCCAAGTACAGGGAAGGGCTGAAGCTTTCTTT
size: once
J: TRBJ1-1
V: TRBV4-1
D: -

CDR3: CASSLDPGQGYEQYF
DNA: TGTGCCAGCAGCTTGGATCCGGGACAGGGCTACGAGCAGTACTTC
size: -
J: TRBJ2-7
V: TRBV5-5
D: TRBD1

CDR3: CASTRVMNTEAFF
DNA: TGTGCCAGCACCAGGGTCATGAACACTGAAGCTTTCTTT
size: -
J: TRBJ1-1
V: TRBV18
D: -

CDR3: CASSPEGLGHYGYTF
DNA: TGTGCCAGCAGTCCGGAGGGGTTAGGGCACTATGGCTACACCTTC
size: -
J: TRBJ1-2
V: TRBV6-5
D: -

CDR3: CASETGQGAWGAEQYF
DNA: TGTGCTAGTGAAACGGGACAGGGAGCGTGGGGGGCCGAGCAGTACTTC
size: -
J: TRBJ2-7
V: TRBV12-5
D: TRBD1

CDR3: CASRSTSGGLTDTQYF
DNA: TGTGCCAGCAGAAGCACTAGCGGGGGCCTCACAGATACGCAGTATTTT
size: once
J: TRBJ2-3
V: TRBV2
D: TRBD2

CDR3: CASSLKSWTLTYEQYF
DNA: TGTGCCAGCAGCTTGAAATCCTGGACACTAACCTACGAGCAGTACTTC
size: -
J: TRBJ2-7
V: TRBV5-6
D: -

CDR3: CASAPGGTSTDTQYF
DNA: TGTGCTAGTGCCCCAGGGGGTACTAGCACAGATACGCAGTATTTT
size: -
J: TRBJ2-3
V: TRBV12-5
D: TRBD1

CDR3: CASSNPGTGQYEQYF
DNA: TGTGCCAGCAGCAACCCCGGGACAGGGCAGTACGAGCAGTACTTC
size: -
J: TRBJ2-7
V: TRBV21-1
D: -

CDR3: CASSVRLAGEGETQYF
DNA: TGTGCCAGCAGCGTCCGACTAGCGGGGGAGGGAGAGACCCAGTACTTC
size: -
J: TRBJ2-5
V: TRBV9
D: TRBD2

CDR3: CASSIGTSGGGTQYF
DNA: TGTGCCAGTAGTATAGGGACTAGCGGGGGGGGTACGCAGTATTTT
size: -
J: TRBJ2-3
V: TRBV19
D: TRBD2

CDR3: CVRSPFGSLTGSERNEQFF
DNA: TGTGTCAGAAGCCCATTTGGGTCCCTGACAGGCTCAGAACGTAATGAGCAGTTCTTC
size: -
J: TRBJ2-1
V: TRBV7-5
D: -

CDR3: CASSTSTGYEQYF
DNA: TGCGCCAGCAGTACCTCTACAGGCTACGAGCAGTACTTC
size: -
J: TRBJ2-7
V: TRBV5-1
D: -

CDR3: CASSGQGAEETQYF
DNA: TGTGCCAGCAGCGGACAGGGGGCAGAGGAGACCCAGTACTTC
size: -
J: TRBJ2-5
V: TRBV9
D: TRBD1

CDR3: CASSLVVGGNTEAFF
DNA: TGCGCCAGCAGCTTGGTCGTCGGGGGGAACACTGAAGCTTTCTTT
size: -
J: TRBJ1-1
V: TRBV5-1
D: -

CDR3: CSVIPNLTKNIQYF
DNA: TGCAGCGTCATCCCTAATCTCACCAAAAACATTCAGTACTTC
size: -
J: TRBJ2-4
V: TRBV29-1
D: -